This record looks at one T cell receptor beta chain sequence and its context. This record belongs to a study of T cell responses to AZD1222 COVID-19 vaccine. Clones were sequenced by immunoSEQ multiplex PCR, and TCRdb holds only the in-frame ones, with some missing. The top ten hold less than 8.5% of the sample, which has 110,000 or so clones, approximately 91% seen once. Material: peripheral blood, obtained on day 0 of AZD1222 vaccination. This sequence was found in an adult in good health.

The CDR3 DNA reads as TGTGCCAGTAGTAGGGACCCCGTGGGTCACACTGAAGCTTTCTTT. Translated: CASSRDPVGHTEAFF. This chain uses TRBV19 with TRBJ1-1; D is possibly TRBD1 (5 bases). Germline V CDR1 and CDR2: LNHDA, SQIVND (reference sequence). Trimming removed 4 bases at V and 3 bases at J, with 15 bases between. The CDR3 sequence is 15 residues long.